Listed here is a single T cell receptor (beta chain). The sample is drawn from a study of PD-1 blockade in classical Hodgkin lymphoma. All patients experienced relapse after autologous stem cell transplantation, and brentuximab vedotin exposure was variable. The CDR3 consists of 17 residues. Looked up from germline, CDR1 is MGHRA and CDR2 is YSYEKL. V lost 2 bases and J lost 3; bases outside the gene matches: 8. Clones were sequenced by immunoSEQ multiplex PCR, and TCRdb holds only the in-frame ones, with some missing. In the table there are fewer than 45,000 clones, 75% to 85% of which are singletons.

This chain uses TRBV4-1 with TRBJ2-7; 12 nucleotides line up with TRBD2. Sequenced here: peripheral blood mononuclear cells (PBMCs), sampled at baseline. The TCR was taken from a human donor with classical Hodgkin lymphoma. The CDR3, as DNA: TGCGCCAGCAGCCAATTCATTAGACTAGCGGGGGACTACGAGCAGTACTTC. Translated: CASSQFIRLAGDYEQYF.